The 20 T cell receptor beta chains below all came from one sample that was sequenced in a study of T cells in narcolepsy. Method: immunoSEQ multiplex PCR; TCRdb's copy keeps in-frame clones and lacks some. In the table there are some 32,000 clones, around 80% of which are singletons. The sequenced material came from CD45RA- memory CD4+ T cells from PBMCs. Source of these receptors: a human donor with narcolepsy.

This clone was seen once. V gene TRBV7-3 combines with J gene TRBJ2-1; D remains unclear. Deletions cut 2 bases from V and 0 bases from J, with 11 bases between. This CDR3 spans 16 amino acids. Per germline, CDR1 SGHTA and CDR2 FQGTGA. CDR3 nucleotide sequence: TGTGCCAGCAGCTTACTGGGGAAGAGCTCCTACAATGAGCAGTTCTTC. It is translated as CASSLLGKSSYNEQFF.

The rearrangement joins TRBV11-2 to TRBJ2-7, with 7 bases identical to TRBD1. CDR1 and CDR2 (germline): SGHAT, FQNNGV. V lost 4 bases to trimming and J lost 2 bases; unmatched junction nucleotides: 8. The CDR3 covers 15 residues. CDR3 sequence: CASSSYTGVTYEQYF. The CDR3 nucleotides are TGTGCCAGCAGCTCATATACAGGGGTAACCTACGAGCAGTACTTC.

J is TRBJ2-2 and V is TRBV29-1; D ambiguous. This CDR3 is built from 12 residues. The germline V and J ends were trimmed by 4 bases and 1 base, with 4 bases remaining between them. Looked up from germline, CDR1 is SQVTM and CDR2 is ANQGSEA. The CDR3 region is CSVVENTGELFF. In DNA form, the CDR3 reads TGCAGCGTTGTTGAGAACACCGGGGAGCTGTTTTTT.

The rearrangement joins TRBV5-1 to TRBJ1-1, with D perhaps TRBD1 (5 bases). The CDR3 extends over 15 amino acids. Per germline, CDR1 SGHRS and CDR2 YFSETQ. Between the trimmed V and J ends, which lost 2 bases and 1 base, there was a span of 12 bases. This CDR3 reads CASSFQWGGNTEAFF. For the CDR3, the DNA is TGCGCCAGCAGCTTCCAATGGGGCGGGAACACTGAAGCTTTCTTT. Full variable domain (remainder filled in from reference TRBV5-1 and TRBJ1-1): KAGVTQTPRYLIKTRGQQVTLSCSPISGHRSVSWYQQTPGQGLQFLFEYFSETQRNKGNFPGRFSGRQFSNSRSEMNVSTLELGDSALYLCASSFQWGGNTEAFFGQGTRLTVV.

The chain employs TRBV6-1 and TRBJ1-6; D gene unclear. V was pared by 4 bases and J by 0 bases, with 4 bases between. This CDR3 comprises 14 residues. Germline assignment: CDR1 MNHNS and CDR2 SASEGT. The CDR3 reads CASSVVSYNSPLHF. The CDR3 nucleotides are TGTGCCAGCAGTGTTGTCTCCTATAATTCACCCCTCCACTTT.

The chain uses TRBV19 and TRBJ1-5; tentatively, D is TRBD1 (5 bases). This CDR3 spans 13 amino acids. Germline values: CDR1 LNHDA, CDR2 SQIVND (reference sequence). V was trimmed by 2 bases and J by 10 bases, leaving 12 bases between them. The CDR3 is CASSIHGRGPQHF. The CDR3 DNA reads as TGTGCCAGTAGTATACACGGAAGGGGCCCCCAGCATTTT.

The chain has TRBV15 and TRBJ1-1, with D possibly TRBD1 on 6 matching bases. The V end lost 7 bases, the J end lost 6 bases, and 18 bases lay between the germline ends. The length of the CDR3 is 14 residues. Germline lookup yields CDR1 LNHNV and CDR2 YYDKDF (reference sequence). The CDR3 DNA follows: TGTGCCACCACCAAACAGGGACTGAGTTCTGAAGCTTTCTTT. This gives the protein CATTKQGLSSEAFF. The whole variable domain, remainder taken from reference TRBV15 and TRBJ1-1, is DAMVIQNPRYQVTQFGKPVTLSCSQTLNHNVMYWYQQKSSQAPKLLFHYYDKDFNNEADTPDNFQSRRPNTSFCFLDIRSPGLGDTAMYLCATTKQGLSSEAFFGQGTRLTVV.

This clone showed up just a few times. V and J are TRBV7-9 and TRBJ1-1; D perhaps matches TRBD1 (6 bases). Deletions cut 2 bases from V and 11 bases from J, with 21 bases between. From germline, CDR1 is SEHNR and CDR2 FQNEAQ (reference sequence). CDR3 length equals 15 residues. The CDR3 DNA sequence: TGTGCCAGCAGCTTATCGGCAGGGGTGACTTCGGAGGCTTTCTTT. Encoded protein: CASSLSAGVTSEAFF.

This clone appeared a few times. This sequence joins TRBV19 and TRBJ2-5, with a tentative D call TRBD2 (6 bases). V was cut by 4 bases and J by 7 bases, with 22 bases left in between. CDR1 is LNHDA, CDR2 SQIVND, per germline (reference sequence). This CDR3 is built from 16 residues. The CDR3 sequence: CASSTTAGTPGGTQYF. The CDR3 DNA is TGTGCCAGTAGTACTACCGCCGGGACTCCGGGTGGGACCCAGTACTTC.

The rearrangement links TRBV6-6 to TRBJ1-6, with TRBD1 matching over 7 bases. The CDR3 sequence is 13 residues long. Per the germline V gene, CDR1 is MNHNY and CDR2 is SVGAGI (reference sequence). The junction had 6 bases not matched to a gene; V was cut back by 5 bases and J by 11 bases. Here the CDR3 reads CASSRNRGTPLHF. In DNA, the CDR3 is TGTGCCAGCAGTCGGAACAGGGGAACACCCCTCCACTTT.

Only one count was recorded for this clone. The CDR3 spells CASSDEIYHEQSRANVLTF. CDR3 DNA sequence: TGTGCCAGCAGCGACGAAATATACCATGAACAAAGTCGGGCCAACGTCCTGACTTTC. This chain connects TRBV7-9 to TRBJ2-6, with unresolved D. The V end was cut by 5 bases, the J end by 5 bases, with 25 bases between. The germline CDR1 and CDR2 sequences are SEHNR and FQNEAQ (reference sequence). The CDR3 loop spans 19 amino acids.

About this clone itself: Other DNA sequences from this sample encode an identical CDR3 as well. This chain uses TRBV30 with TRBJ1-5; D possibly corresponds to TRBD1 (5 bases). The CDR3 covers 14 residues. Germline V gene data show CDR1 as GTSNPN and CDR2 as SVGIG (reference sequence). The V end was cut by 1 base, the J end by 6 bases, with 13 bases between. For the CDR3, the DNA is TGTGCCTGGAGTGGCGGGACGGTGGGTCAGCCCCAGCATTTT. As protein: CAWSGGTVGQPQHF.

The rearrangement links TRBV19 to TRBJ1-5; no definite D call. Per germline, CDR1 LNHDA and CDR2 SQIVND (reference sequence). The length of the CDR3 is 14 residues. Trimming stripped 2 bases from V and 0 bases from J, with 5 bases between. The CDR3 coding sequence is TGTGCCAGTAGTATAACAGTTAGCAATCAGCCCCAGCATTTT. Its protein is CASSITVSNQPQHF.

This chain uses TRBV19 with TRBJ2-1; 12 bases line up with TRBD2. The CDR3 runs to 16 residues. V shed 5 bases, J shed 6 bases, and the junction held 8 bases outside the gene matches. Germline V CDR1 and CDR2: LNHDA, SQIVND (reference sequence). Here the CDR3 reads CASSSRASGRGNEQFF. The DNA of the CDR3 is TGTGCCAGTAGTTCCCGGGCTAGCGGGAGGGGCAATGAGCAGTTCTTC.

The chain joins TRBV2 to TRBJ2-5; 13 bases fit TRBD2. Near its end, the DNA agrees better with TRBJ2-7, so the J call may be wrong. Germline CDR1 is SNHLY and CDR2 is FYNNEI. CDR3 length: 15 residues. CDR3 nucleotide sequence: TGTGCCAGCAGTTTTAGGACTAGCGGGAGCTACGAGCAGTACTTC. The encoded protein is CASSFRTSGSYEQYF.

The chain carries TRBV6-5 and TRBJ1-5; 9 nucleotides agree with TRBD1. CDR1 MNHEY and CDR2 SVGAGI come from the germline V gene. This CDR3 is built from 15 residues. After removal of 7 bases from V and 3 bases from J, the junction contained 7 bases not matched to a gene. This chain's CDR3 is CASIIQGAPNQPQHF. CDR3 bases: TGTGCCAGCATCATACAGGGGGCCCCCAATCAGCCCCAGCATTTT.

The gene calls are TRBV18 and TRBJ1-4; no firm D call. CDR1 KGHSH and CDR2 LQKENI come from the germline V gene. The V and J ends lost 3 bases and 6 bases respectively, with 11 bases between them. The CDR3 is 14 amino acids. The CDR3 here is CASSPGMSDEKLFF. CDR3 nucleotides: TGTGCCAGCTCACCGGGAATGAGTGATGAAAAACTGTTTTTT.

This chain uses TRBV5-4 with TRBJ2-5, with TRBD2 identical over 10 bases. Germline assignment: CDR1 SGHNT and CDR2 YYREEE (reference sequence). CDR3 size: 14 residues. V lost 4 bases and J lost 2; bases outside the gene matches: 2. The CDR3 here is CASSPTSGQETQYF. CDR3 in DNA: TGTGCCAGCAGCCCGACTAGCGGGCAAGAGACCCAGTACTTC.

The rearrangement joins TRBV6-6 to TRBJ1-5; D might be TRBD1 (5 bases). V shed 8 bases and J shed 7 bases, with 9 bases lying between them. The germline gives CDR1 MNHNY, CDR2 SVGAGI (reference sequence). This CDR3 comprises 11 residues. CDR3 amino acids: CASGRGQPQHF. The CDR3 DNA is TGTGCCAGCGGGAGGGGCCAGCCCCAGCATTTT.

The V and J genes are TRBV19 and TRBJ2-1; D gene uncertain. Trimming removed 3 bases from V and 2 bases from J, with 5 bases in between. Germline assignment: CDR1 LNHDA and CDR2 SQIVND (reference sequence). The CDR3 consists of 13 residues. The CDR3 loop is CASSILTYNEQFF. As DNA, the CDR3 is TGTGCCAGTAGTATCCTAACCTACAATGAGCAGTTCTTC.